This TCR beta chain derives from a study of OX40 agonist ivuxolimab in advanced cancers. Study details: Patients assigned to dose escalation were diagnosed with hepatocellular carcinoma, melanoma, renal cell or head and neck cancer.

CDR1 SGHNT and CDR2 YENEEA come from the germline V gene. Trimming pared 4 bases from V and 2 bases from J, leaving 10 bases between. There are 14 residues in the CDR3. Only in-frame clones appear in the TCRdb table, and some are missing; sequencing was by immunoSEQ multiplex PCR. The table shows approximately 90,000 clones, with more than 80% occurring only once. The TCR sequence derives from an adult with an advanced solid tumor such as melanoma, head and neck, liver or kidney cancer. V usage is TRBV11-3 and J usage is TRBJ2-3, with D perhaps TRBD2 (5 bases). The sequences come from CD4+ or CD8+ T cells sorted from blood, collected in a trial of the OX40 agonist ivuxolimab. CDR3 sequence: CASSSGVVTDTQYF. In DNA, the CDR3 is TGTGCCAGCAGCTCCGGGGTGGTCACAGATACGCAGTATTTT.